Presented here are 21 T cell receptor beta chains from one specimen sequenced in a study of T cells in Graves' hyperthyroidism and ophthalmopathy. TCR beta CDR3 regions were amplified from RNA. When the TCR CDR3 underwent first-round RT-PCR, the HTBI primer set was used. Each CDR3 protein is one row after TCRdb ran MiXCR on the multiplex PCR reads. Of about 350,000 distinct CDR3 sequences listed, about a sixth are singletons. The source material was blood. The origin of the receptors is a woman between 35 and 50 years old with Graves' ophthalmopathy.

This clonotype was seen many times. CDR3 nucleotides: TGTGCCACCATGTCCGGGTCCTACGAGCAGTACTTC. This encodes CATMSGSYEQYF. The chain is built from TRBV24-1 and TRBJ2-7, with D hard to call. Trimming shortened V by 8 bases and J by 1 base, and 8 bases separated the two germline ends. CDR1 is KGHDR and CDR2 is SFDVKD in the germline V gene. The CDR3 totals 12 residues.

In this sample, this clonotype turned up many times. The chain is built from TRBV29-1 and TRBJ2-7; no clear D gene. V was cut by 3 bases and J by 5 bases, with 14 bases left in between. CDR1 and CDR2 from the germline V gene are SQVTM and ANQGSEA. The CDR3 length is 13 residues. Written as DNA, the CDR3 is TGCAGCGTTGACTTCGACTCGACGAACGAGCAGTACTTC. Translating it yields CSVDFDSTNEQYF.

This clonotype came up many times. The chain has TRBV30 and TRBJ2-7; D uncertain. The V gene lost 1 base and the J gene lost 2 bases, with 12 bases spanning the gap. The CDR3 spans 14 residues. The germline CDR1 and CDR2 sequences are GTSNPN and SVGIG (reference sequence). The CDR3 loop reads CAWSGRLSPYEQYF. The CDR3 DNA sequence: TGTGCCTGGAGTGGACGGTTGTCTCCCTACGAGCAGTACTTC.

The chain recombines TRBV20-1 with TRBJ2-7, with 7 bases lining up with TRBD2. The germline CDR1 and CDR2 sequences are DFQATT and SNEGSKA (reference sequence). The CDR3 contains 14 residues. Trimming at V came to 1 base and at J to 3 bases, leaving 6 bases not matched to a gene. The CDR3 sequence: CSARGGTIYYEQYF. CDR3 sequence (DNA): TGCAGTGCTAGAGGCGGGACTATATACTACGAGCAGTACTTC.

The chain is built from TRBV24-1 and TRBJ1-5; TRBD1 matches 7 bases. The germline V gene has CDR1 KGHDR and CDR2 SFDVKD. This CDR3 is 14 amino acids long. J was trimmed by 0 bases and V by 5 bases; bases with no gene match: 0. CDR3 DNA: TGTGCCACCAGTGCAGGGGGTAGCAATCAGCCCCAGCATTTT. It yields the protein CATSAGGSNQPQHF.

This clonotype was counted many times. The rearrangement joins TRBV20-1 to TRBJ1-6; D gene ambiguous. The germline gives CDR1 DFQATT, CDR2 SNEGSKA (reference sequence). CDR3 length equals 16 residues. The ends were cut back, 0 bases at V and 7 bases at J, with 16 bases in the middle. The CDR3: CSARDQSRTGNSPLHF. CDR3 sequence (DNA): TGCAGTGCTAGAGATCAATCCCGGACGGGAAATTCACCCCTCCACTTT.

The rearrangement links TRBV20-1 to TRBJ1-1, with D hard to call. The CDR3 covers 13 residues. V dropped 0 bases and J dropped 1 base, with 6 bases sitting between them. Germline V CDR1 and CDR2: DFQATT, SNEGSKA (reference sequence). As DNA, the CDR3 is TGCAGTGCTAGAGACACGGAGAACACTGAAGCTTTCTTT. Translating it yields CSARDTENTEAFF.

This clonotype appeared many times. The chain has TRBV5-5 and TRBJ2-5; the D is unclear. The CDR3 is made up of 14 amino acids. V was clipped by 0 bases and J by 5 bases, with 11 bases between them. Looked up from germline, CDR1 is SGHKS and CDR2 is YYEKEE (reference sequence). The CDR3 sequence is CASSLEHVYETQYF. The CDR3 nucleotides are TGTGCCAGCAGCTTGGAACACGTATATGAGACCCAGTACTTC.

This chain uses TRBV6-4 with TRBJ1-1, with D tentatively TRBD1 (6 bases). The CDR3 sequence is 10 residues long. The germline V gene has CDR1 MRHNA and CDR2 SNTAGT. V was trimmed by 9 bases and J by 9 bases, leaving 11 bases between them. CDR3 amino acids: CASTQGKAFF. CDR3 bases: TGTGCCAGTACTCAGGGGAAAGCTTTCTTT.

The table lists this clonotype with a few counts. The chain is built from TRBV19 and TRBJ1-5; D unresolved. In germline, CDR1 is LNHDA, CDR2 SQIVND (reference sequence). This CDR3 region has 15 residues. The germline V and J ends were trimmed by 1 base and 3 bases, with 10 bases remaining between them. CDR3 amino acids: CASSIGQSHNQPQHF. In nucleotides, the CDR3 is TGTGCCAGTAGTATAGGCCAGTCCCACAATCAGCCCCAGCATTTT.

V is TRBV7-8 and J is TRBJ1-5; 11 bases are a match to TRBD1. V shed 3 bases and J 3 bases; nucleotides not matched to a gene: 7. This CDR3 comprises 17 residues. Germline CDR1 and CDR2: SGHVS and FQNEAQ. CDR3 sequence: CASSFAGQGAFNQPQHF. The DNA of the CDR3 is TGTGCCAGCAGCTTTGCAGGACAGGGGGCCTTCAATCAGCCCCAGCATTTT.

This clonotype appeared many times. This chain joins TRBV12-3 or TRBV12-4 and TRBJ1-2; 8 bases are shared with TRBD1. The junction had 9 bases not matched to a gene; V was cut back by 6 bases and J by 9 bases. This CDR3 comprises 13 residues. CDR3 protein: CASSDWDRRSYTF. CDR3 nucleotides: TGTGCCAGCAGCGACTGGGACAGGAGGAGCTACACCTTC.

This clonotype was seen repeatedly, ten times or more. Sequence at one end of the junction differs from germline and may be a read error. The chain joins TRBV7-7 to TRBJ2-5; 7 bases agree with TRBD1. The germline V gene encodes CDR1 SSHAT and CDR2 FNYEAQ (reference sequence). The CDR3 length is 15 residues. DNA for the CDR3: TGTGCTAGCAGCTTGCACGGGACAGTCCAAGAGACCCAGTACTTC. Translation gives CASSLHGTVQETQYF.

There are many counts of this clonotype. The chain employs TRBV4-1 and TRBJ2-7; D is ambiguous. Germline CDR1 reads MGHRA; CDR2 reads YSYEKL. The CDR3 sequence is 13 residues long. V shed 4 bases and J shed 3 bases, with 10 bases lying between them. In DNA, the CDR3 is TGCGCCAGCAGCCGACCGGACGGCTACGAGCAGTACTTC. As protein: CASSRPDGYEQYF.

This clonotype has ten or more counts. CDR3 nucleotide sequence: TGTGCCAGCAGCGTAGGGACGAACACTGAAGCTTTCTTT. It yields the protein CASSVGTNTEAFF. The chain is built from TRBV9 and TRBJ1-1; no clear D. The CDR3 totals 13 residues. CDR1 SGDLS and CDR2 YYNGEE come from the germline V gene. V dropped 0 bases and J dropped 1 base, with 4 bases sitting between them.

This clonotype was observed many times. The chain is built from TRBV13 and TRBJ2-3; possibly TRBD2 for D (7 bases). The V and J ends lost 5 bases and 4 bases respectively, with 28 bases between them. Germline CDR1 reads PRHDT; CDR2 reads FYEKMQ (reference sequence). The CDR3 consists of 19 residues. The CDR3 DNA follows: TGTGCCAGCAGCCTTCTAGGGGGAGGGGGAGGCTCAAGACCAGATACGCAGTATTTT. As protein: CASSLLGGGGGSRPDTQYF.

This clonotype was seen ten or more times. V usage is TRBV5-6 and J usage is TRBJ2-7; D not resolved. The ends were cut back, 3 bases at V and 3 bases at J, with 16 bases in the middle. From germline, CDR1 is SGHDT and CDR2 YYEEEE. The CDR3 loop spans 15 amino acids. The CDR3 reads CASSSPDSAIYEQYF. The CDR3 DNA follows: TGTGCCAGCAGCTCGCCTGACTCAGCGATCTACGAGCAGTACTTC.

This clonotype was seen many times. This may stem from a read error, because a much larger clone lies one nucleotide away. V gene TRBV11-2 combines with J gene TRBJ2-7, with D tentatively TRBD1 (5 bases). Germline V gives CDR1 SGHAT, CDR2 FQNNGV. This CDR3 has 13 amino acids. The CDR3 coding sequence is TGTGCCAGCGGCTTTCTAGGGGCCCACGAGCAGTACTTC. Translating it yields CASGFLGAHEQYF.

This clonotype was detected many times. The V gene is TRBV28, the J gene TRBJ1-2; 8 nucleotides line up with TRBD1. From germline, CDR1 is MDHEN and CDR2 SYDVKM. This CDR3 comprises 14 residues. With 7 bases clipped from V and 8 bases from J, the junction kept 12 bases outside the gene matches. This CDR3 reads CASNLLRGHRGYTF. CDR3 nucleotide sequence: TGTGCCAGCAATCTGCTCAGGGGGCATCGAGGCTACACCTTC.

This clonotype was detected many times. The chain links TRBV11-2 to TRBJ2-5; a possible D gene is TRBD2 (5 bases). This CDR3 has 15 amino acids. V lost 1 base, J lost 5 bases, and 14 bases lay in between. The V gene's germline CDR1 is SGHAT and CDR2 FQNNGV. The CDR3: CASSLAAGVGETQYF. In nucleotides, the CDR3 is TGTGCCAGCAGCTTAGCGGCCGGGGTGGGGGAGACCCAGTACTTC.

This clonotype has at least ten counts. V gene TRBV6-1 combines with J gene TRBJ1-2; no definite D call. Germline V gene data show CDR1 as MNHNS and CDR2 as SASEGT. The CDR3 is made up of 12 amino acids. Between the trimmed V and J ends, which lost 4 bases and 5 bases, there was a span of 8 bases. The CDR3 region is CASSGSGYGYTF. The CDR3 DNA reads as TGTGCCAGCAGTGGTTCGGGGTATGGCTACACCTTC.